A selection of T cell receptor beta chains follows, all from one sample in a study of T cell repertoires in cytomegalovirus infection. No antigen has been identified for these receptors. Via MiXCR, TCRdb re-called the reads, giving one row per CDR3 protein. Of 650,000 to 900,000 distinct CDR3 sequences listed, about 31% are singletons. Sample: cultured CD8+ T cells from PBMCs, taken from culture after CMV antigen stimulation. The source is a human donor in good health (CMV status not recorded). Some clones in this sample may be carry-over from other donors' samples. Both conserved end residues are part of each CDR3. Fields, in order: V gene, clone size, D gene, J gene, CDR3 DNA, CDR3 protein. A D gene is named only where the DNA matches it firmly. Some rows have no size entry. The others give once, few or many, or a class for an expanded clone.

TRBV7-6	few	-	TRBJ2-7	TGTGCCAGCAGCCCGGCCGAGGGTGGCGAGCAGTACTTC	CASSPAEGGEQYF
TRBV5-5	few	TRBD2	TRBJ2-3	TGTGCCAGCAGCCTTAATCTAGCGGGGGGGACAGATACGCAGTATTTT	CASSLNLAGGTDTQYF
TRBV15	once	-	TRBJ1-1	TGTGCCACCAGCAGAGACATTGGGGGGAACACTGAAGCTTTCTTT	CATSRDIGGNTEAFF
TRBV5-1	-	-	TRBJ1-2	TGCGCCAGCAGCTTGGATCAGGGAGCTAACTATGGCTACACCTTC	CASSLDQGANYGYTF
TRBV7-9	-	-	TRBJ2-4	TGTGCCAGCAGCCCCGGTGGTAGCATCATTCAGTACTTC	CASSPGGSIIQYF
TRBV7-9	-	-	TRBJ2-2	TGTGCCAGCAGCTTTGACAGGAAACTGTCGGACACCGGGGAGCTGTTTTTT	CASSFDRKLSDTGELFF
TRBV19	-	TRBD1	TRBJ1-2	TGTGCCAGTAGTATAGACCTTGGGACAGTCTATGGCTACACCTTC	CASSIDLGTVYGYTF
TRBV7-2	many	-	TRBJ1-2	TGTGCCAGCAGCTTAGTAAGACAGACCTATGGCTACACCTTC	CASSLVRQTYGYTF
TRBV7-9	few	-	TRBJ2-3	TGTGCCAGCAGCCTAGGAGAGGTTGGTGCATTCGATACGCAGTATTTT	CASSLGEVGAFDTQYF
TRBV4-1	-	-	TRBJ2-7	TGCGCCAGCAGCCAAGATTGGGTCTCCTACGAGCAGTACTTC	CASSQDWVSYEQYF
TRBV12-3/TRBV12-4	many	-	TRBJ2-5	TGTGCCAGCAGTTTTGTAAGGGCCGGGCTCTTCCAAGAGACCCAGTACTTC	CASSFVRAGLFQETQYF
TRBV27	few	-	TRBJ2-6	TGTGCCAGCAGATGGGGCTCTGGGGCCAACGTCCTGACTTTC	CASRWGSGANVLTF
TRBV15	-	TRBD2	TRBJ2-1	TGTGCCACCAGCAACCGACTAGCCACCAATGAGCAGTTCTTC	CATSNRLATNEQFF
TRBV10-1	few	-	TRBJ2-2	TGCGCCAGCAGTGAGTCCGGGGGGCCGACCGGGGAGCTGTTTTTT	CASSESGGPTGELFF
TRBV7-8	few	-	TRBJ1-5	TGTGCCAGCAGCTTAGTAGGCACCCGGGGCAATCAGCCCCAGCATTTT	CASSLVGTRGNQPQHF
TRBV13	-	-	TRBJ1-4	TGTGCCACCACAAACTTTACAAGGGGGGAAGAAAAACTGTTTTTT	CATTNFTRGEEKLFF
TRBV7-9	-	-	TRBJ2-7	TGTGCCAGCAGGGATGACGGGTACGAGCAGTACTTC	CASRDDGYEQYF
TRBV24-1	-	-	TRBJ2-2	TGTGCCACCCGGCCTTCCACCGGGGAGCTGTTTTTT	CATRPSTGELFF
TRBV14	-	-	TRBJ1-1	TGTGCCAGCAGCCAAGTGATCCAAGGGTTGAACACTGAAGCTTTCTTT	CASSQVIQGLNTEAFF
TRBV7-6	-	-	TRBJ2-3	TGTGCCAGCACGGGGGAGGTGTTCCCAGATACGCAGTATTTT	CASTGEVFPDTQYF
TRBV9	-	-	TRBJ1-1	TGTGCCAGCAGCCCCCTGATATCGGGGGGGGCGTTT	CASSPLISGGAF
TRBV5-6	few	TRBD2	TRBJ2-7	TGTGCCAGCAGCTTGGCCCGGCTAGCGGGGATCTACGAGCAGTACTTC	CASSLARLAGIYEQYF
TRBV19	-	TRBD1	TRBJ1-2	TGTGCCAGTACCTACGGGACAGGGGATGGCTACACCTTC	CASTYGTGDGYTF
TRBV7-2	many	-	TRBJ2-5	TGTGCCAGCAGCCCAGGACAGTACCAAGAGACCCAGTACTTC	CASSPGQYQETQYF
TRBV7-9	-	TRBD1	TRBJ1-1	TGTGTCAGCGTGGGGGGGACAGGGGACAACACTGAAGCTTTCTTT	CVSVGGTGDNTEAFF
TRBV18	once	-	TRBJ1-6	TGTGCCAGCTCACAGGGGGCCTATAATTCACCCCTCCACTTT	CASSQGAYNSPLHF
TRBV6-5	-	-	TRBJ2-5	TGTGCCAGCAGTTACGGGGGGTCAGTACAAGAGACCCAGTACTTC	CASSYGGSVQETQYF
TRBV10-3	few	-	TRBJ1-1	TGTGCCAGTGGTGGGGGGGCGCTTAATAGGGGCACTGAAGCTTTCTTT	CASGGGALNRGTEAFF
TRBV19	-	-	TRBJ2-7	TGTGCCACCCTTGCAGGGTCCGAGCAGTACTTC	CATLAGSEQYF
TRBV7-9	-	TRBD1	TRBJ1-2	TGTGCCAGCAGCCCTCCGGGACAGCACTATGGCTACACCTTC	CASSPPGQHYGYTF
TRBV7-9	many	-	TRBJ1-2	TGTGCCAGCACCGCGATCTCTAGGAATGGCTACACCTTC	CASTAISRNGYTF
TRBV24-1	-	-	TRBJ2-3	TGTGCCACCAGTGATTTTGGCAGATCTAGCACAGATACGCAGTATTTT	CATSDFGRSSTDTQYF
TRBV12-3/TRBV12-4	few	TRBD2	TRBJ2-3	TGTGCCACAGGACTAGCCGATACGCAGTATTTT	CATGLADTQYF
TRBV6-1	-	TRBD1	TRBJ2-1	TGTGCCAGCAGCCTCAGGGGGCAGGGGGGTGAGCAGTTCTTC	CASSLRGQGGEQFF
TRBV19	-	-	TRBJ1-5	TGTGCCAGTAGGGGCCGGAATAGCAATCAGCCCCAGCATTTT	CASRGRNSNQPQHF
TRBV11-2	many	TRBD1	TRBJ1-1	TGTGCCAGCAGACCGGGACAGGGGAGGTCTGAAGCTTTCTTT	CASRPGQGRSEAFF
TRBV12-3/TRBV12-4	few	TRBD1	TRBJ1-1	TGTGCCAGCAGTGCTACAGGGGAGGGAAACACTGAAGCTTTCTTT	CASSATGEGNTEAFF
TRBV29-1	many	TRBD1	TRBJ2-1	TGCAGCGTTGAAGGGGTGAGGCAGGGGGCATCCAATGAGCAGTTCTTC	CSVEGVRQGASNEQFF
TRBV7-9	-	-	TRBJ1-1	TGTGCCAGCAGCTTAGAAGAGGGGACTGAAGCTTTCTTT	CASSLEEGTEAFF
TRBV12-3/TRBV12-4	few	TRBD2	TRBJ2-5	TGTGCCAGCAGTCTAACTAAAGGACTAGCGGGGGGACAAGAGACCCAGTACTTC	CASSLTKGLAGGQETQYF
TRBV7-6	few	-	TRBJ2-1	TGTGCCAGCAGGGGGGGACTTTACAATGAGCAGTTCTTT	CASRGGLYNEQFF
TRBV9	-	-	TRBJ2-2	TGTGCCAGCAGCGTAATAGAGAACACCGGGGAGCTGTTTTTT	CASSVIENTGELFF
TRBV10-3	few	-	TRBJ2-2	TGTGCCATCACGATCGGCGGGAACACCGGGGAGCTGTTTTTT	CAITIGGNTGELFF
TRBV7-9	many	TRBD1	TRBJ1-5	TGTGCCAGCAGCCCGACAGGGGTGGATCAGCCCCAGCATTTT	CASSPTGVDQPQHF
TRBV7-9	-	TRBD2	TRBJ2-3	TGTGCCAGCAGCTCTTTTCCGGGACTAGAAGAAGATACGCAGTATTTT	CASSSFPGLEEDTQYF
TRBV7-6	-	-	TRBJ2-3	TGTGCCAGCAGCCCCAGCGGGCGCACAGATACGCAGTATTTT	CASSPSGRTDTQYF
TRBV19	-	-	TRBJ1-1	TGTGCCAGTAGTCCCCACCTGGGTGTCGTCACTGAAGCTTTCTTT	CASSPHLGVVTEAFF
TRBV4-3	few	-	TRBJ2-1	TGCGCCAGCGTTGGGGACTCGGGGGATGAGCAGTTCTTC	CASVGDSGDEQFF
TRBV7-6	-	-	TRBJ2-5	TGTGCCAGCAGCCCAGGAGGGGCGGGAAGGGAGACCCAGTACTTC	CASSPGGAGRETQYF
TRBV7-6	many	-	TRBJ2-1	TGTGCCAGCAGCTTCGCTACAGGGTTTAGAGGGGGAAGGGGTAATGAGCAGTTCTTC	CASSFATGFRGGRGNEQFF
TRBV7-6	-	-	TRBJ2-2	TGTGCCAGCAGCTTAGGAGGCCATTTGGGATCGGGGGAGCTGTTTTTT	CASSLGGHLGSGELFF
TRBV7-6	-	TRBD1	TRBJ1-4	TGTGCCAACAGCAATATAGGGGGCCTTAATGAAAAACTGTTTTTT	CANSNIGGLNEKLFF
TRBV10-3	-	-	TRBJ1-2	TGTGCCATCAGGGTTACAGGGTCCGCCTATGGCTACACCTTC	CAIRVTGSAYGYTF